The 2 T cell receptor beta chains given below trace back to one sample, sequenced in a study of identical twins. TCRdb re-called the 5' RACE reads with MiXCR, one entry per CDR3 protein. This sample has some 600,000 distinct CDR3 sequences, with about 7.6% found just once. This sample was shared with a second study, whose subject was yellow fever vaccine responses in identical twins.

The specimen sequenced was PBMCs. Receptors were obtained from a young woman in good health.

The rearrangement links TRBV5-1 to TRBJ2-5, with D perhaps TRBD1 or TRBD2 (5 bases each). V dropped 1 base and J dropped 4 bases, with 20 bases sitting between them. From germline, CDR1 is SGHRS and CDR2 YFSETQ. This CDR3 has 17 amino acids. The CDR3 sequence is CASSLFGPGTGRETQYF. The DNA of the CDR3 is TGCGCCAGCAGCTTGTTCGGCCCCGGGACGGGAAGAGAGACCCAGTACTTC.

This clonotype has just a few counts. This chain connects TRBV29-1 to TRBJ2-1, with 8 bases identical to TRBD2. Germline V gene data show CDR1 as SQVTM and CDR2 as ANQGSEA. CDR3 length equals 14 residues. Losses at the gene ends were 4 bases for V and 3 bases for J; bases not matched to a gene: 5. The CDR3 here is CSVVPSGHYNEQFF. In DNA form, the CDR3 reads TGCAGCGTTGTACCTAGCGGGCACTACAATGAGCAGTTCTTC.